These 17 T cell receptor beta chains were all obtained from the same sample, sequenced in a study of beta chain features in type 1 diabetes. The study reverse transcribed the entire isolated RNA, so it sequenced expressed TCRB transcripts. Sequenced by immunoSEQ multiplex PCR; TCRdb stores in-frame clones only, minus some. The table has roughly 330,000 clones, approximately 11% seen once. The sample consisted of naive CD4+ T cells from blood. The receptors derive from a woman under 40 in good health.

This clone was seen a few times. The chain links TRBV29-1 to TRBJ2-3; 10 bases align to TRBD2. Unmatched junction bases numbered 8, after V lost 4 bases and J lost 1 base. Germline V gene sequence: CDR1 SQVTM, CDR2 ANQGSEA. This CDR3 is 16 amino acids long. This CDR3 is CSVGVWSGRGTDTQYF. The CDR3 region has the DNA TGCAGCGTTGGGGTGTGGAGCGGGAGGGGCACAGATACGCAGTATTTT.

This clone was counted only a few times. This sequence joins TRBV30 and TRBJ2-3; 16 bases are shared with TRBD2. After removal of 4 bases from V and 6 bases from J, the junction contained 7 bases not matched to a gene. This CDR3 comprises 16 residues. Germline V gene sequence: CDR1 GTSNPN, CDR2 SVGIG (reference sequence). CDR3 residues: CAWNEGLAGGKDTQYF. The CDR3 coding sequence is TGTGCCTGGAATGAGGGACTAGCGGGAGGGAAGGATACGCAGTATTTT.

Only a few counts were recorded for this clone. The V and J genes are TRBV7-2 and TRBJ1-2; TRBD1 aligns across 7 bases. The CDR3 has 13 residues. Losses at the gene ends were 5 bases for V and 8 bases for J; bases not matched to a gene: 8. The germline CDR1 and CDR2 sequences are SGHTA and FQGNSA. As DNA, the CDR3 is TGTGCCAGCAGCGTCCGGGACAGCCGAGGCTACACCTTC. This encodes CASSVRDSRGYTF.

This chain connects TRBV6-5 to TRBJ2-5; possibly TRBD1 for D (6 bases). V was shortened by 0 bases and J by 2 bases, with 10 bases between the two germline ends. The CDR3 has 15 amino acids. Per the germline V gene, CDR1 is MNHEY and CDR2 is SVGAGI. The CDR3 sequence is CASSYSTQGQETQYF. CDR3 DNA sequence: TGTGCCAGCAGTTACTCGACCCAGGGGCAAGAGACCCAGTACTTC.

A few counts support this clone. The genes are TRBV7-6 and TRBJ2-1, with 10 bases matching TRBD2. V was pared by 2 bases and J by 5 bases, with 6 bases of the junction left unmatched. The CDR3 covers 16 residues. Germline values: CDR1 SGHVS, CDR2 FNYEAQ. CDR3 nucleotide sequence: TGTGCCAGCAGCTTAAGTGGGACTAGCGACCACAATGAGCAGTTCTTC. It translates to CASSLSGTSDHNEQFF. Full variable domain (missing parts from reference TRBV7-6 and TRBJ2-1): GAGVSQSPRYKVTKRGQDVALRCDPISGHVSLYWYRQALGQGPEFLTYFNYEAQQDKSGLPNDRFSAERPEGSISTLTIQRTEQRDSAMYRCASSLSGTSDHNEQFFGPGTRLTVL.

This chain joins TRBV12-5 and TRBJ1-1; TRBD1 agrees at 8 bases. V lost 3 bases to trimming and J lost 1 base; unmatched junction nucleotides: 1. Germline V lookup: CDR1 LGHNT, CDR2 FRNRAP. The CDR3 has 14 residues. This CDR3 reads CASGFGQGNTEAFF. Written as DNA, the CDR3 is TGTGCTAGTGGTTTTGGACAGGGGAACACTGAAGCTTTCTTT.

This chain uses TRBV10-2 with TRBJ2-3; 12 bases match TRBD2. Germline V gene sequence: CDR1 WSHSY, CDR2 SAAADI. CDR3 length equals 15 residues. V lost 8 bases, J lost 3 bases, and 6 bases stayed unmatched. The CDR3 sequence: CASGLAGRKTDTQYF. In nucleotides, the CDR3 is TGCGCCAGCGGACTAGCGGGACGCAAGACAGATACGCAGTATTTT.

This clone was seen only a few times. The genes are TRBV9 and TRBJ2-2; D is possibly TRBD2 (5 bases). Trimming shortened V by 0 bases and J by 1 base, and 7 bases separated the two germline ends. CDR3 length: 15 residues. From germline, CDR1 is SGDLS and CDR2 YYNGEE. As DNA, the CDR3 is TGTGCCAGCAGCGTAGTTCGGGAGAACACCGGGGAGCTGTTTTTT. This gives the protein CASSVVRENTGELFF.

The V gene is TRBV7-3, the J gene TRBJ2-5; the match to TRBD2 covers 7 bases. With 5 bases clipped from V and 1 base from J, the junction kept 13 bases outside the gene matches. The length of the CDR3 is 17 residues. Per germline, CDR1 SGHTA and CDR2 FQGTGA. The CDR3 bases are TGTGCCAGCAGCGTGGGAGGGGCGGGAGAGACCCAAGAGACCCAGTACTTC. It is translated as CASSVGGAGETQETQYF. The whole variable domain, remainder taken from reference TRBV7-3 and TRBJ2-5, is GAGVSQTPSNKVTEKGKYVELRCDPISGHTALYWYRQSLGQGPEFLIYFQGTGAADDSGLPNDRFFAVRPEGSVSTLKIQRTERGDSAVYLCASSVGGAGETQETQYFGPGTRLLVL.

The chain links TRBV28 to TRBJ1-5; the D gene is possibly TRBD1 (5 bases). The germline V gene encodes CDR1 MDHEN and CDR2 SYDVKM. The CDR3 has 15 amino acids. Trimming took off 4 bases at V and 7 bases at J, with 17 bases between the two ends. The DNA for the CDR3 is TGTGCCAGCAGTTCCGCGAACATAGGGGAACAGCCCCAGCATTTT. Residues: CASSSANIGEQPQHF. The entire variable domain, with the rest obtained from reference TRBV28 and TRBJ1-5, is as follows: DVKVTQSSRYLVKRTGEKVFLECVQDMDHENMFWYRQDPGLGLRLIYFSYDVKMKEKGDIPEGYSVSREKKERFSLILESASTNQTSMYLCASSSANIGEQPQHFGDGTRLSIL.

The chain employs TRBV30 and TRBJ2-1; 9 bases are a match to TRBD2. CDR1 and CDR2 (germline): GTSNPN, SVGIG (reference sequence). The length of the CDR3 is 12 residues. The trim removed 0 bases at V and 11 bases at J, leaving 2 bases unmatched. CDR3 amino acids: CAWSVSSGKQFF. The CDR3 bases are TGTGCCTGGAGTGTTTCTAGCGGGAAGCAGTTCTTC.

This clone was seen more than once but under ten times. The gene calls are TRBV7-9 and TRBJ2-1, with 8 nucleotides matching TRBD1. The germline CDR1 and CDR2 sequences are SEHNR and FQNEAQ (reference sequence). Trimming removed 5 bases from V and 12 bases from J; junction bases left unmatched: 6. The CDR3 contains 12 residues. The CDR3 sequence: CASSLTGAGQFF. DNA of the CDR3: TGTGCCAGCAGCCTGACAGGGGCTGGGCAGTTCTTC.

The rearrangement uses TRBV7-2 and TRBJ2-7; D might be TRBD1 (6 bases). The CDR3 loop spans 16 amino acids. Germline assignment: CDR1 SGHTA and CDR2 FQGNSA. Trimming stripped 1 base from V and 1 base from J, with 14 bases between. Here the CDR3 reads CASSLGGTLGSYEQYF. Here the CDR3 DNA reads TGTGCCAGCAGCTTAGGGGGGACATTGGGGTCCTACGAGCAGTACTTC.

This chain links TRBV7-2 with TRBJ2-7; 7 bases match TRBD1. The length of the CDR3 is 14 residues. Trimming removed 5 bases from V and 0 bases from J; junction bases left unmatched: 4. Per germline, CDR1 SGHTA and CDR2 FQGNSA. DNA for the CDR3: TGTGCCAGCAGCCTACAGGGGAGCTCCTACGAGCAGTACTTC. Translating gives CASSLQGSSYEQYF.

This clone was observed a handful of times. The chain carries TRBV5-4 and TRBJ2-7, with D possibly TRBD1 on 5 matching bases. CDR3 size: 14 residues. V was shortened by 0 bases and J by 0 bases, with 7 bases between the two germline ends. Germline assignment: CDR1 SGHNT and CDR2 YYREEE (reference sequence). CDR3 in amino acids: CASSLGQISYEQYF. DNA of the CDR3: TGTGCCAGCAGCTTGGGACAGATCTCCTACGAGCAGTACTTC.

The chain recombines TRBV7-2 with TRBJ2-7, with no clear D. This CDR3 spans 11 amino acids. Germline V lookup: CDR1 SGHTA, CDR2 FQGNSA. Between the trimmed V and J ends, which lost 5 bases and 7 bases, there was a span of 9 bases. The CDR3 sequence is CASSTAWEQYF. The CDR3 coding sequence is TGTGCCAGCAGCACTGCCTGGGAGCAGTACTTC.

The genes are TRBV4-2 and TRBJ2-3; 13 nucleotides align to TRBD2. The CDR3 runs 19 residues. The V gene end was trimmed by 0 bases and the J gene end by 4 bases; junction bases not matched to a gene: 10. CDR1 LGHNA and CDR2 YNFKEQ come from the germline V gene. The CDR3 DNA reads as TGTGCCAGCAGCCAAGAGGCACTAGCGGGAGGGCCTTATGCAGATACGCAGTATTTT. This gives the protein CASSQEALAGGPYADTQYF.